This T cell receptor beta chain was sequenced for a study of shared clonotypes between healthy human individuals. Study at large: Aged between 18 and 49, the donors were a couple of women and three men. General study points: A reduction in generation probabilities was seen for non-shared clonotypes relative to those shared by all four donors. Shared clonotypes: about 4.6% naive CD4, around 4% naive CD8, over 2% memory CD4, 0.4% to 0.45% memory CD8.

This clone showed up just once. Its antigen is unknown. CDR3 length equals 13 residues. V lost 5 bases to trimming and J lost 5 bases, with 12 bases between them. Germline CDR1 LNHDA, CDR2 SQIVND (reference sequence). Method: immunoSEQ multiplex PCR; TCRdb's copy keeps in-frame clones and lacks some. The sample lists about 610,000 clones, around 97% occurring once. Sequencing was done on a sample of naive CD4+ T cells sorted from blood. Subset: CD45RA+ positively selected. This chain joins TRBV19 and TRBJ1-1; tentatively, D is TRBD1 (6 bases). The TCR originated in a woman aged 30 to 39 in good health. The CDR3 loop reads CASSLLTGTEAFF. The CDR3 nucleotides are TGTGCCAGTAGTCTACTTACAGGGACTGAAGCTTTCTTT.